This TCR beta chain was identified in a study of blood T cells in healthy people across ages. Findings and limits, study-wide: Correlation between TCR beta diversity and naive T cell percentage was strong. Long-lived and aged donors differed, with more naive CD4+ cells and higher diversity in the long-lived. Older individuals had lower TCR beta diversity per million T cells (the decline was roughly linear).

PCR was performed a second time for about 7 to 11 cycles using a sample-barcoded 5' primer and a J-beta primer mix. TCRdb processed the 5' RACE reads anew with MiXCR; each CDR3 protein has one entry. Of over 1,200,000 distinct CDR3 sequences listed, 59% are singletons. Staff drew ten milliliters of peripheral blood from each donor. As to this clonotype: Its target is unknown.

This CDR3 comprises 13 residues. V dropped 11 bases and J dropped 5 bases, with 18 bases sitting between them. Per the germline V gene, CDR1 is LGHDT and CDR2 is YNNKEL (reference sequence). The TCR was taken from a young man in good health. Sequencing was performed on blood. The chain employs TRBV3-1 and TRBJ1-2; D remains unclear. The chain's CDR3 is CAVASRTGYGYTF. CDR3 nucleotides: TGTGCCGTGGCTTCCCGGACGGGGTATGGCTACACCTTC. Together with reference TRBV3-1 and TRBJ1-2, the CDR3 gives the full variable domain: DTAVSQTPKYLVTQMGNDKSIKCEQNLGHDTMYWYKQDSKKFLKIMFSYNNKELIINETVPNRFSPKSPDKAHLNLHINSLELGDSAVYFCAVASRTGYGYTFGSGTRLTVV.